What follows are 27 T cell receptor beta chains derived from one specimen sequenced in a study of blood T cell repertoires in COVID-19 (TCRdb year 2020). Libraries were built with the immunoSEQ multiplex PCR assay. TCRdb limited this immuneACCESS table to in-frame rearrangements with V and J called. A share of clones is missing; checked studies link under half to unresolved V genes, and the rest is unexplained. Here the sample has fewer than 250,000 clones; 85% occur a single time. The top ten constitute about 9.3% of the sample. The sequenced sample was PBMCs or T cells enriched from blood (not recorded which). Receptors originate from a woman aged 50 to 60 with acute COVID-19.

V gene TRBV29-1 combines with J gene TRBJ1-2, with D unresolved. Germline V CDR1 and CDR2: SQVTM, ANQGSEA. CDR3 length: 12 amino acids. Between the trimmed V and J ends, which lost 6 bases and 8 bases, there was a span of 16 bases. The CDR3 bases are TGCAGCGTGGATGGAGGGTTGACGGGCTACACCTTC. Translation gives CSVDGGLTGYTF. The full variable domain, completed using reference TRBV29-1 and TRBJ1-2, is SAVISQKPSRDICQRGTSLTIQCQVDSQVTMMFWYRQQPGQSLTLIATANQGSEATYESGFVIDKFPISRPNLTFSTLTVSNMSPEDSSIYLCSVDGGLTGYTFGSGTRLTVV.

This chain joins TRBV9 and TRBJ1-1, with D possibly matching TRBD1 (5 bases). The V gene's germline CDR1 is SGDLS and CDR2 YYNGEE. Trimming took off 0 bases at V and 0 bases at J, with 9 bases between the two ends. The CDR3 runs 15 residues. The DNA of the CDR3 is TGTGCCAGCAGCGTAGGAGGCAGGGTGAACACTGAAGCTTTCTTT. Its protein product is CASSVGGRVNTEAFF.

DNA for the CDR3: TGTGCCAGCAGTTTAAAGGAGGCAGAGACCCAGTACTTC. It encodes CASSLKEAETQYF. This chain links TRBV27 with TRBJ2-5; possibly TRBD2 for D (5 bases). Trimming removed 2 bases at V and 4 bases at J, with 8 bases between. Germline V gene lookup returns CDR1 MNHEY and CDR2 SMNVEV (reference sequence). The CDR3 is 13 amino acids.

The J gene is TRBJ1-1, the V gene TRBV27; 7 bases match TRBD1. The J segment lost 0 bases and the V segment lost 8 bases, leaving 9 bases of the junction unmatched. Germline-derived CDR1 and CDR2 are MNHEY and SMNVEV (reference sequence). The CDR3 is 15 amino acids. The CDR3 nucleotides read TGTGCCAGCCGTAATTACAGGGGAATGAACACTGAAGCTTTCTTT. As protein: CASRNYRGMNTEAFF.

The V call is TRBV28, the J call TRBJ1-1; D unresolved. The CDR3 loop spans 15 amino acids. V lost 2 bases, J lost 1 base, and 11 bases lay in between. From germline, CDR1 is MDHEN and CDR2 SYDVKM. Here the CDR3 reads CASSLTAPRNTEAFF. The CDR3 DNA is TGTGCCAGCAGTTTAACTGCTCCTCGGAACACTGAAGCTTTCTTT.

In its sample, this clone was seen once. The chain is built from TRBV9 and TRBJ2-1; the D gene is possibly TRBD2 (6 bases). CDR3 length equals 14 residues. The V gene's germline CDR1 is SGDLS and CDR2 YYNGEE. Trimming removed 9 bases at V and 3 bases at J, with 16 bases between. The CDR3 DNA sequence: TGTGCCACCGGGCAGGGAGGTAACTACAATGAGCAGTTCTTC. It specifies CATGQGGNYNEQFF.

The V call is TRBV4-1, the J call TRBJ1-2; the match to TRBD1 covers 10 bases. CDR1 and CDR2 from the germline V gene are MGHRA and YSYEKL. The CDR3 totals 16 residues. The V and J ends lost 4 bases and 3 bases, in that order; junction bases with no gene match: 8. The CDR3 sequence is CASSRGDRGLDYGYTF. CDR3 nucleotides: TGCGCCAGCAGCCGAGGGGACAGGGGACTTGACTATGGCTACACCTTC.

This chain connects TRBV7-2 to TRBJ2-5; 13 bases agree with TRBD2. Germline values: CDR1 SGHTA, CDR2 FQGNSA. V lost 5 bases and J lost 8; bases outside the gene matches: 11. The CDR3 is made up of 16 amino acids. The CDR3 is CASSGLLGTSGETQYF. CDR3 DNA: TGTGCCAGCAGCGGGCTCCTCGGGACTAGCGGGGAAACCCAGTACTTC.

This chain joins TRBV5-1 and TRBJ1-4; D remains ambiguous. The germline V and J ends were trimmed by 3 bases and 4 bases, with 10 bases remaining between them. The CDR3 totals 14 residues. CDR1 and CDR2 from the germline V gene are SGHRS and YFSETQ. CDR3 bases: TGCGCCAGCAGCTCGAACTCGGGTAATGAAAAACTGTTTTTT. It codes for CASSSNSGNEKLFF.

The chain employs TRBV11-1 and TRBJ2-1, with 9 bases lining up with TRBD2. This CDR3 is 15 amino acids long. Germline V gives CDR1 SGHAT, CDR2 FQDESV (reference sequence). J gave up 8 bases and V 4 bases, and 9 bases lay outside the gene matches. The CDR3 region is CASSWRGGAADEQFF. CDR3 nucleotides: TGTGCCAGCAGCTGGCGCGGGGGGGCCGCCGATGAGCAGTTCTTC.

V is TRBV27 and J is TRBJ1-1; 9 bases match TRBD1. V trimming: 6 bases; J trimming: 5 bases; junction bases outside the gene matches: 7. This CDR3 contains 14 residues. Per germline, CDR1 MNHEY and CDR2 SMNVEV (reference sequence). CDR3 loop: CASRLRDRVTEAFF. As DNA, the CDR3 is TGTGCCAGCAGGCTCCGGGACAGGGTTACTGAAGCTTTCTTT.

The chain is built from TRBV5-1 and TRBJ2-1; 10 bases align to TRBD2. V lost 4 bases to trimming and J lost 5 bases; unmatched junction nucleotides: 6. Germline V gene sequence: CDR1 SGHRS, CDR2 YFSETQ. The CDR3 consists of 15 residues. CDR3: CASSVTSGVNNEQFF. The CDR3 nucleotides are TGCGCCAGCAGCGTCACTAGCGGGGTAAACAATGAGCAGTTCTTC.

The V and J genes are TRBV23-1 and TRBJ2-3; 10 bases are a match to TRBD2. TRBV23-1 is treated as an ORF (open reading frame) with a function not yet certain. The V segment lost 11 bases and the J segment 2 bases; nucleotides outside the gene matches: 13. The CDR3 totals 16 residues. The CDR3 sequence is CADRALAGADTDTQYF. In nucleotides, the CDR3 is TGCGCCGATCGCGCTCTAGCGGGGGCCGACACAGATACGCAGTATTTT.

The CDR3, as DNA: TGTGCCAGCAGCTTAGCTACAGGGGGGAACACTGAAGCTTTCTTT. This codes for CASSLATGGNTEAFF. The chain has TRBV7-6 and TRBJ1-1; 8 bases fit TRBD1. Germline trimming cut 0 bases from V and 1 base from J; bases unmatched to any gene: 1. The CDR3 contains 15 residues. In germline, CDR1 is SGHVS, CDR2 FNYEAQ.

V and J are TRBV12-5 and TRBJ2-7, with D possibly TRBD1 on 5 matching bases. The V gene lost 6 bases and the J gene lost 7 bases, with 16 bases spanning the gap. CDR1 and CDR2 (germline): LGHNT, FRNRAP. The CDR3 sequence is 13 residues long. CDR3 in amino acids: CASGQGFEAEQYF. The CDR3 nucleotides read TGTGCTAGTGGCCAGGGCTTTGAGGCGGAGCAGTACTTC.

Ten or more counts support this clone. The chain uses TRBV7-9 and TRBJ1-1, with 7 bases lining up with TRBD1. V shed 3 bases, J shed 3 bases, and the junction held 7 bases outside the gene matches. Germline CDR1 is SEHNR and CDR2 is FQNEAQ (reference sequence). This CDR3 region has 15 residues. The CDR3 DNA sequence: TGTGCCAGCAGCTTGAAAACAGGGGTCTACACTGAAGCTTTCTTT. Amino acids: CASSLKTGVYTEAFF.

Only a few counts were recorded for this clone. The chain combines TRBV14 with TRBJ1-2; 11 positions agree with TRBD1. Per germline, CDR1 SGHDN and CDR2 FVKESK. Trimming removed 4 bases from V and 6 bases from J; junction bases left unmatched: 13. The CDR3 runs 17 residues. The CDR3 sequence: CASSPFPGTGGGHGYTF. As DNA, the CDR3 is TGTGCCAGCAGCCCCTTCCCCGGGACAGGGGGAGGTCATGGCTACACCTTC.

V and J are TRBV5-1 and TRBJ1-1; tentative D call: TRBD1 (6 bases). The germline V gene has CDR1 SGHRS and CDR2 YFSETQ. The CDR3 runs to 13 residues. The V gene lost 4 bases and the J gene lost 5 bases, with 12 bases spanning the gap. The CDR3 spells CASSPTGLTEAFF. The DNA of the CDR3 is TGCGCCAGCAGCCCAACAGGGCTTACTGAAGCTTTCTTT.

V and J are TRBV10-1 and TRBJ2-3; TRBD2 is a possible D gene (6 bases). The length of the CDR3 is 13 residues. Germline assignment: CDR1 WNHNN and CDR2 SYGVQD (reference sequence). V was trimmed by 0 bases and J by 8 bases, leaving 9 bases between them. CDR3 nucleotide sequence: TGCGCCAGCAGTGAGTCGATTAGCGGTACGCAGTATTTT. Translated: CASSESISGTQYF.

This CDR3 reads CASSPPGANEQFF. CDR3 coding DNA: TGTGCCAGCTCACCCCCTGGGGCCAATGAGCAGTTCTTC. V usage is TRBV18 and J usage is TRBJ2-1, with TRBD1 as a possible D gene (5 bases). The length of the CDR3 is 13 residues. Germline V CDR1 and CDR2: KGHSH, LQKENI. The ends were cut back, 3 bases at V and 6 bases at J, with 9 bases in the middle. The full variable domain, rest sourced from reference TRBV18 and TRBJ2-1, is NAGVMQNPRHLVRRRGQEARLRCSPMKGHSHVYWYRQLPEEGLKFMVYLQKENIIDESGMPKERFSAEFPKEGPSILRIQQVVRGDSAAYFCASSPPGANEQFFGPGTRLTVL.

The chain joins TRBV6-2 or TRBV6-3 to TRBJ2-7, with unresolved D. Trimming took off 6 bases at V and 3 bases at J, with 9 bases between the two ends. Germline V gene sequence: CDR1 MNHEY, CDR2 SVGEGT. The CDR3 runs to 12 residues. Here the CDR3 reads CASSPADYEQYF. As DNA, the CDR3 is TGTGCCAGCAGCCCCGCGGACTACGAGCAGTACTTC.

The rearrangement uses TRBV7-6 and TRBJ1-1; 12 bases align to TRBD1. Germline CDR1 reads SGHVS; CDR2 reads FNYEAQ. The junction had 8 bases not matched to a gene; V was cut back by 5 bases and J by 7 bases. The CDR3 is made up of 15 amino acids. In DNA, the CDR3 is TGTGCCAGCAGCGCGGGACAGGGGGCTGACGGTGAAGCTTTCTTT. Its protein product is CASSAGQGADGEAFF.

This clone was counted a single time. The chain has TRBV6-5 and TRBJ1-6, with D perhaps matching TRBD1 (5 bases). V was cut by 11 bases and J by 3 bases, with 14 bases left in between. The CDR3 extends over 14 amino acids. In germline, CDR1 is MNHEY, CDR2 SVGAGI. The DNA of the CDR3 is TGTGCCTCAAAGGCGGGGCTCTATAATTCACCCCTCCACTTT. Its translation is CASKAGLYNSPLHF.

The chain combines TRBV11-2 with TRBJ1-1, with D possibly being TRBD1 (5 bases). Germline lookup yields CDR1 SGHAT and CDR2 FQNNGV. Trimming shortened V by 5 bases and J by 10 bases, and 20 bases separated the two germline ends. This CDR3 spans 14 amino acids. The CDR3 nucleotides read TGTGCCAGCAGCCCCCTCCTAAGTCAGGGATCAGCTTTCTTT. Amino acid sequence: CASSPLLSQGSAFF.

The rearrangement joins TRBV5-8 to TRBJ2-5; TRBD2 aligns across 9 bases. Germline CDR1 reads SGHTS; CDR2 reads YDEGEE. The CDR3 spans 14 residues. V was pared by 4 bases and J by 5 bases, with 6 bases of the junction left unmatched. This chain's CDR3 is CASSPLAGEETQYF. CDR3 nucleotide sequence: TGTGCCAGCAGCCCCTTAGCGGGGGAGGAGACCCAGTACTTC.

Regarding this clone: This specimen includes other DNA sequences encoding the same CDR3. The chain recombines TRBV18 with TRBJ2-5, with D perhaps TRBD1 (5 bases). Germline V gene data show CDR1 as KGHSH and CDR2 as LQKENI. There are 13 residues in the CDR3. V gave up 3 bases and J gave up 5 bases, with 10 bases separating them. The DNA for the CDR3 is TGTGCCAGCTCACCGGGGCAACGCGAGACCCAGTACTTC. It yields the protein CASSPGQRETQYF.

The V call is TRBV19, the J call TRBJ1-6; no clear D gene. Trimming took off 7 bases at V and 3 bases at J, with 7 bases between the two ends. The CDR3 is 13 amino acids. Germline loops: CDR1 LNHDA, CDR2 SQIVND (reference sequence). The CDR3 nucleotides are TGTGCCAGTACCGACTTCTATAATTCACCCCTCCACTTT. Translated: CASTDFYNSPLHF. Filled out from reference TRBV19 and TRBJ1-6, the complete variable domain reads DGGITQSPKYLFRKEGQNVTLSCEQNLNHDAMYWYRQDPGQGLRLIYYSQIVNDFQKGDIAEGYSVSREKKESFPLTVTSAQKNPTAFYLCASTDFYNSPLHFGNGTRLTVT.